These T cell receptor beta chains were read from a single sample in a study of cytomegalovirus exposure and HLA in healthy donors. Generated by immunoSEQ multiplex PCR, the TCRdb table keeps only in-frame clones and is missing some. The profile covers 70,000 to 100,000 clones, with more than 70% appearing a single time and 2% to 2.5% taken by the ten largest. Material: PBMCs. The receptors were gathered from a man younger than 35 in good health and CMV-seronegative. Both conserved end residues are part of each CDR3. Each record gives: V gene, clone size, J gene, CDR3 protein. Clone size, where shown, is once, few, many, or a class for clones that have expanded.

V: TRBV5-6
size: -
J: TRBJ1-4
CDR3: CASSLQAGGIEKLFF

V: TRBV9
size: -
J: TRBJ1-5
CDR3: CASSVDSGLNQPQHF

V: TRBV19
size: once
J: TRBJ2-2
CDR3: CASSSTGGDTGELFF

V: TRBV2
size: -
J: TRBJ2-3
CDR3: CASSDPGTDTQYF

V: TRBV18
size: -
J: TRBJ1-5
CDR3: CASSPQGPPQHF

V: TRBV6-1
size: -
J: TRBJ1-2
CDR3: CASKGGDRSYGYTF

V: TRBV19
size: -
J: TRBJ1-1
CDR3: CATGGHLRTEAFF

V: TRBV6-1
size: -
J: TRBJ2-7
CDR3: CASRGTLGSYEQYF

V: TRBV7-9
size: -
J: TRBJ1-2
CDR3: CASSLGTGSYGYTF

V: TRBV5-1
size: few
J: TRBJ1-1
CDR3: CASSLSSQNTEAFF

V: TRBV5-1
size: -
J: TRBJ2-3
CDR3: CASRSGGPDTQYF

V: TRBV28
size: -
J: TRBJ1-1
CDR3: CASGRHTEAFF

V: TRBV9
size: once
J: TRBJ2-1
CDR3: CASSGLLAGGYNEQFF

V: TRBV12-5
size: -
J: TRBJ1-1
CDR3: CASGLVQGRLTEAFF

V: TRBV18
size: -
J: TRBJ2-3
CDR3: CASSPEGGTQYF

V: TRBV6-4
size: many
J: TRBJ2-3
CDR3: CASSEGSGDTDTQYF

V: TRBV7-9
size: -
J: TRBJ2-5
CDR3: CASSLLGGAAETQYF

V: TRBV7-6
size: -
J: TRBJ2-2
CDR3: CASSLLTSGGAPGELFF

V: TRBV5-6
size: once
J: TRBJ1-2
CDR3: CASSLVDRVSHYGYTF

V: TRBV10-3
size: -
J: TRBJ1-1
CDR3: CAISERGGGGHTEAFF

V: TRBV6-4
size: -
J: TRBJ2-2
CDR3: CASSAQGSGELFF

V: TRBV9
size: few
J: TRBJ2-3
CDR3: CASSLGLAGVTTDTQYF

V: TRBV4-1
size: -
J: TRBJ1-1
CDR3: CASSQHDGTPNTEAFF

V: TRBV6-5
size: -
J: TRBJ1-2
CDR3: CASYGQGAGGYTF

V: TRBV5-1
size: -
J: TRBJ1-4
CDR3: CASSTNGGNVNEKLFF

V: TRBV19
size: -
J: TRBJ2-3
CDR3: CASSDAGGTDTQYF

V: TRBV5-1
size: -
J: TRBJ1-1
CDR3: CASSPSGTAGTEAFF

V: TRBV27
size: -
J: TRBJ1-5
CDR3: CASSSGLPNQPQHF

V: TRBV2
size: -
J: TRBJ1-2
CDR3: CASSETAGRYGYTF

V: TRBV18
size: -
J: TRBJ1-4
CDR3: CASSPPWGTGGEKLFF

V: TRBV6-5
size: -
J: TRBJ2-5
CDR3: CASSYAGGQAGETQYF

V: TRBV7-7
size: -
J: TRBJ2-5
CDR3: CASSQASGSAQYF

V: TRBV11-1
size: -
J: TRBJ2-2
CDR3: CASSRDRDTTGELFF

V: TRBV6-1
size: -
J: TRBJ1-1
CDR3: CASSIQGVNTEAFF

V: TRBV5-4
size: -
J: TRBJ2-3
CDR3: CASSLGFRDRQSSSTDTQYF

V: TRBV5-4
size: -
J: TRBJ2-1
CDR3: CASSLVLARDEQFF

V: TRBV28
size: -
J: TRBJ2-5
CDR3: CASSSGTGGGWEQYF

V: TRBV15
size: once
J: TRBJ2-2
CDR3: CATSFDTPNTGELFF

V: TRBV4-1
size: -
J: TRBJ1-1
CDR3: CASSQDNRLNTEAFF

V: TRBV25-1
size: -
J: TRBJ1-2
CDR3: CASSDSTTGSAEGYTF

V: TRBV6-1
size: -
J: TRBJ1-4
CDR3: CASSEVGRVTNEKLFF

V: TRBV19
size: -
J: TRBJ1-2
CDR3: CASSIGSSSYGYTF

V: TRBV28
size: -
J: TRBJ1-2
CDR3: CASQEIMDSGHGYTF

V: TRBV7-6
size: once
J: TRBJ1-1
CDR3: CASSFGQGPDTEAFF

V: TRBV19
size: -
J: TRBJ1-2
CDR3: CATGGQGYGYTF